This entry concerns a single T cell receptor (beta chain). The data derive from a study of blood T cell repertoires in COVID-19. Across the study: Spain, Italy and the United States supplied samples that represented acute and convalescent COVID-19.

Assay: immunoSEQ multiplex PCR; the TCRdb copy retains only in-frame clones and omits some. Among under 300,000 clones listed, around 85% were seen once. The sequence was obtained from a woman aged 40 to 55 with active or convalescent COVID-19. The specimen was peripheral blood.

CDR3 sequence: CASSLVLGAVSPLHF. DNA for the CDR3: TGTGCCAGCAGCTTGGTCCTCGGAGCAGTTTCACCCCTCCACTTT. The chain recombines TRBV5-4 with TRBJ1-6; no reliable D call. Germline V gene sequence: CDR1 SGHNT, CDR2 YYREEE (reference sequence). V lost 0 bases and J 9 bases, leaving 13 bases between the germline ends. The CDR3 has 15 amino acids.